Here is one TCR beta chain with its context. The data originate from a study of blood T cell repertoires in COVID-19. Study as a whole: The samples span acute and convalescent COVID-19 from the United States, Italy and Spain. In each case, the material was cDNA or gDNA derived from T cells, B-cell-depleted T cells, or PBMCs.

Original processing methods: By means of reference gene primer amplification, nucleated cell counts were estimated. Clones were read by immunoSEQ multiplex PCR, and TCRdb kept only the in-frame ones, dropping some. The D gene and trimming were derived from the DNA, and the V and J assignments and clone size from that table. The sample comprises about 240,000 clones, around 85% of which are singletons, and approximately 9.4% rests with the top ten. Germline V gene lookup returns CDR1 MNHEY and CDR2 SVGAGI. V was shortened by 5 bases and J by 7 bases, with 21 bases between the two germline ends. CDR3 length: 15 residues.

Material for sequencing was peripheral blood. The J gene is TRBJ2-7, the V gene TRBV6-5, with a possible D match to TRBD1 (6 bases). The TCR was taken from an elderly woman with acute or convalescent COVID-19. The CDR3 bases are TGTGCCAGCAGTCGACAGGCCTACGTGGGGAGTGAGCAGTACTTC. Translation: CASSRQAYVGSEQYF.